This passage covers 24 T cell receptor beta chains from one sample sequenced in a study of CD8+CD57+ T cells in acquired aplastic anemia. The use of genomic DNA as template underpinned the TCR beta VDJ and CDR3 profiling. From the reads, TCRdb called clonotypes with MiXCR, one entry per CDR3 protein. Found here are 250,000 to 350,000 distinct CDR3 sequences, 45% to 65% of them singletons; the top ten hold less than 9.5%. The source material was sorted CD4+, CD8+, or CD8+CD57+ T cells (not recorded which) from PBMCs. Receptors originate from a human donor with severe aplastic anemia or a healthy control (not recorded which).

V usage is TRBV5-1 and J usage is TRBJ1-2, with D possibly being TRBD1 (6 bases). The ends were cut back, 0 bases at V and 10 bases at J, with 7 bases in the middle. The CDR3 consists of 11 residues. Germline CDR1 and CDR2: SGHRS and YFSETQ. The chain's CDR3 is CASSLDRVYTF. Here the CDR3 DNA reads TGCGCCAGCAGCTTGGACAGGGTCTACACCTTC. The whole variable domain, filled in from reference TRBV5-1 and TRBJ1-2, reads KAGVTQTPRYLIKTRGQQVTLSCSPISGHRSVSWYQQTPGQGLQFLFEYFSETQRNKGNFPGRFSGRQFSNSRSEMNVSTLELGDSALYLCASSLDRVYTFGSGTRLTVV.

Ten or more counts support this clonotype. The chain joins TRBV20-1 to TRBJ2-2; possibly TRBD2 for D (6 bases). CDR1 and CDR2 from the germline V gene are DFQATT and SNEGSKA (reference sequence). CDR3 length: 14 amino acids. V lost 4 bases and J lost 4, with 13 bases in between. CDR3 sequence (DNA): TGCAGTGCTACATGGACCGGGGGCACCGGGGAGCTGTTTTTT. Protein product: CSATWTGGTGELFF.

The chain employs TRBV7-2 and TRBJ2-1, with 7 bases identical to TRBD2. V dropped 5 bases and J dropped 9; count of bases not matched to a gene: 7. The CDR3 runs 13 residues. Germline V gives CDR1 SGHTA, CDR2 FQGNSA. The CDR3 DNA sequence: TGTGCCAGCAGCCCATCACGGACTAGTGAGCAGTTCTTC. Translation: CASSPSRTSEQFF.

This sequence joins TRBV7-9 and TRBJ2-7; 7 bases are shared with TRBD1. Germline values: CDR1 SEHNR, CDR2 FQNEAQ (reference sequence). V dropped 5 bases and J dropped 2; count of bases not matched to a gene: 12. The CDR3 totals 16 residues. CDR3 in amino acids: CASSRQGANSPYEQYF. As DNA, the CDR3 is TGTGCCAGCAGCCGACAGGGTGCAAATTCACCCTACGAGCAGTACTTC.

The genes are TRBV25-1 and TRBJ1-6; D possibly corresponds to TRBD1 (5 bases). This CDR3 contains 16 residues. V was shortened by 3 bases and J by 0 bases, with 9 bases between the two germline ends. Germline V lookup: CDR1 MGHDK, CDR2 SYGVNS. The CDR3 sequence: CASSDGGVSYNSPLHF. The CDR3 nucleotides read TGTGCCAGCAGTGATGGGGGAGTCTCCTATAATTCACCCCTCCACTTT.

In this sample, this clonotype turned up a few times. A much larger clonotype is one base distant, so this may be a read error. This rearrangement joins TRBV5-5 to TRBJ1-1; a weak D match, TRBD1 (5 bases). The CDR3 loop spans 14 amino acids. Looked up from germline, CDR1 is SGHKS and CDR2 is YYEKEE (reference sequence). The CDR3 coding sequence is TGTGCCAGCAGCTTGGGACAGCCGAACGCTGAAGCTTTCTTT. Translating it yields CASSLGQPNAEAFF.

The chain has TRBV20-1 and TRBJ2-1; 9 bases are shared with TRBD1. Germline CDR1 is DFQATT and CDR2 is SNEGSKA (reference sequence). The trim removed 5 bases at V and 6 bases at J, leaving 5 bases unmatched. The CDR3 is 13 amino acids. The CDR3 here is CSASGQGTNEQFF. The CDR3 DNA reads TGCAGTGCTTCCGGACAGGGGACCAATGAGCAGTTCTTC.

The chain joins TRBV20-1 to TRBJ2-3, with 8 bases that match TRBD2. The length of the CDR3 is 15 residues. The trim removed 4 bases at V and 6 bases at J, leaving 12 bases unmatched. Germline V CDR1 and CDR2: DFQATT, SNEGSKA (reference sequence). CDR3 sequence reads: CSATFPRGGLDTQYF. The CDR3 DNA reads as TGCAGTGCTACCTTCCCGCGCGGGGGGTTGGATACGCAGTATTTT.

The rearrangement uses TRBV2 and TRBJ1-5; TRBD1 agrees at 8 bases. In germline, CDR1 is SNHLY, CDR2 FYNNEI. V lost 9 bases, J lost 3 bases, and 7 bases stayed unmatched. The CDR3 has 14 residues. This CDR3 reads CASYGQGLNQPQHF. DNA of the CDR3: TGTGCCAGTTATGGACAGGGCCTCAATCAGCCCCAGCATTTT.

This clonotype was observed a single time. The V call is TRBV24-1, the J call TRBJ1-5, with D possibly matching TRBD1 (6 bases). CDR1 is KGHDR and CDR2 is SFDVKD in the germline V gene. V was clipped by 7 bases and J by 3 bases, with 9 bases between them. This CDR3 is built from 13 residues. The CDR3 DNA is TGTGCCACCAGGCAGGGGCACAATCAGCCCCAGCATTTT. Its translation is CATRQGHNQPQHF.

This clonotype was counted ten times or more. The junction departs from the called germline gene at one end, perhaps through a read error. This rearrangement joins TRBV12-3 or TRBV12-4 to TRBJ1-1; 7 bases align to TRBD1. The CDR3 is made up of 13 amino acids. DNA of the CDR3: TGTGCCAGCAGTTTAAGAGGGGGCCGAACCCGCCATTTT. Amino acid sequence: CASSLRGGRTRHF.

At least ten counts were recorded for this clonotype. This chain links TRBV25-1 with TRBJ1-1, with TRBD1 matching over 8 bases. This CDR3 is 16 amino acids long. The V gene end was trimmed by 4 bases and the J gene end by 0 bases; junction bases not matched to a gene: 7. The V gene's germline CDR1 is MGHDK and CDR2 SYGVNS. The CDR3 nucleotides are TGTGCCAGCAGTGCGATACGGACAGGGATGAACACTGAAGCTTTCTTT. Translated: CASSAIRTGMNTEAFF. The variable domain in full, with the rest retrieved from reference TRBV25-1 and TRBJ1-1, is EADIYQTPRYLVIGTGKKITLECSQTMGHDKMYWYQQDPGMELHLIHYSYGVNSTEKGDLSSESTVSRIRTEHFPLTLESARPSHTSQYLCASSAIRTGMNTEAFFGQGTRLTVV.

The chain recombines TRBV7-2 with TRBJ1-5, with 9 nucleotides matching TRBD1. CDR1 and CDR2 (germline): SGHTA, FQGNSA. Trimming took 1 base from V and 0 from J; bases not matched to a gene: 1. The CDR3 is 16 amino acids. For the CDR3, the DNA is TGTGCCAGCAGCTTAGGGGACAGGGTTAGCAATCAGCCCCAGCATTTT. This codes for CASSLGDRVSNQPQHF.

This clonotype was found once. The chain recombines TRBV7-3 with TRBJ2-1; TRBD1 aligns across 8 bases. V gave up 5 bases and J gave up 9 bases; unmatched junction bases: 6. Germline loops: CDR1 SGHTA, CDR2 FQGTGA. The CDR3 is 13 residues long. CDR3 DNA sequence: TGTGCCAGCAGCATGCAGGGGGCCATTGAGCAGTTCTTC. Its translation is CASSMQGAIEQFF.

J is TRBJ2-7 and V is TRBV29-1; D remains unclear. V dropped 0 bases and J dropped 0 bases, with 9 bases sitting between them. The CDR3 is 14 residues long. Germline CDR1 SQVTM, CDR2 ANQGSEA. The CDR3, as DNA: TGCAGCGTTGAAGACAGAGGAAGCTCCTACGAGCAGTACTTC. Protein sequence: CSVEDRGSSYEQYF.

The genes are TRBV27 and TRBJ1-2, with D hard to call. Germline CDR1 reads MNHEY; CDR2 reads SMNVEV (reference sequence). The CDR3 runs 13 residues. Trimming pared 5 bases from V and 1 base from J, leaving 8 bases between. The CDR3 is CASSPQSNYGYTF. As DNA, the CDR3 is TGTGCCAGCAGTCCTCAGAGTAACTATGGCTACACCTTC.

The rearrangement joins TRBV2 to TRBJ2-2; 13 bases fit TRBD2. Germline V gene lookup returns CDR1 SNHLY and CDR2 FYNNEI. The CDR3 contains 17 residues. V was pared by 7 bases and J by 2 bases, with 7 bases of the junction left unmatched. CDR3 sequence: CASIQGLAGSNTGELFF. The CDR3 DNA is TGTGCCAGCATACAGGGACTAGCGGGAAGTAACACCGGGGAGCTGTTTTTT.

In the case of this clonotype: Mismatch with germline at one junction end may stem from a read error. The gene calls are TRBV5-1 and TRBJ2-2; tentative D call: TRBD1 (6 bases). CDR3 length: 16 residues. Looked up from germline, CDR1 is SGHRS and CDR2 is YFSETQ. The CDR3: CASSMGQLGNTGELFF. The CDR3 DNA reads TGTGCCAGCAGCATGGGACAATTAGGAAACACCGGGGAGCTGTTTTTT.

This clonotype was counted ten times or more. The gene calls are TRBV28 and TRBJ1-6; D unclear. This CDR3 has 16 amino acids. Per the germline V gene, CDR1 is MDHEN and CDR2 is SYDVKM. V lost 4 bases and J lost 2, with 12 bases in between. The CDR3 DNA reads TGTGCCAGCAGTTCTCAGGACGGTACCTATAATTCACCCCTCCACTTT. It translates to CASSSQDGTYNSPLHF.

The rearrangement joins TRBV20-1 to TRBJ2-3, with 11 bases identical to TRBD2. The CDR3 is made up of 19 amino acids. Trimming took 0 bases from V and 2 from J; bases not matched to a gene: 13. Germline V lookup: CDR1 DFQATT, CDR2 SNEGSKA (reference sequence). The CDR3: CSARDSLGVTSGNTDTQYF. CDR3 DNA sequence: TGCAGTGCTAGAGATAGTTTGGGGGTGACTAGCGGGAACACAGATACGCAGTATTTT.

J is TRBJ2-3 and V is TRBV20-1; 8 nucleotides agree with TRBD2. The CDR3 is 13 residues long. J gave up 5 bases and V 3 bases, and 4 bases lay outside the gene matches. Germline V gene lookup returns CDR1 DFQATT and CDR2 SNEGSKA (reference sequence). CDR3: CSARTGGVDTQYF. CDR3 DNA sequence: TGCAGTGCTAGGACGGGAGGGGTAGATACGCAGTATTTT.

The chain links TRBV28 to TRBJ2-7, with 8 bases aligning to TRBD2. The J call may not be correct, given that the DNA end is closer to TRBJ2-5. The CDR3 sequence is 16 residues long. The germline gives CDR1 MDHEN, CDR2 SYDVKM. DNA of the CDR3: TGTGCCAGCAGTTTACCCGGGACTAGACGTGGAGAGACCCAGTACTTC. Amino acid sequence: CASSLPGTRRGETQYF.

The genes are TRBV5-1 and TRBJ2-7; 10 bases fit TRBD2. The CDR3 extends over 15 amino acids. Germline CDR1 is SGHRS and CDR2 is YFSETQ. The J segment lost 6 bases and the V segment lost 0 bases, leaving 6 bases of the junction unmatched. CDR3 protein: CASSLDSGGFGEQYF. DNA of the CDR3: TGCGCCAGCAGCTTGGATAGCGGGGGGTTCGGCGAGCAGTACTTC.

This clonotype has a handful of counts. The genes are TRBV4-1 and TRBJ2-7; tentatively, D is TRBD1 (6 bases). The germline CDR1 and CDR2 sequences are MGHRA and YSYEKL. CDR3 size: 16 residues. Trimming took 1 base from V and 3 from J, leaving 16 bases between them. CDR3 bases: TGCGCCAGCAGCCAAGTACAAACAGGGCCAGTCTACGAGCAGTACTTC. Translated, it gives CASSQVQTGPVYEQYF.